Given below is one T cell receptor (beta chain) in context. Its antigen is still unknown. CDR3 length: 18 amino acids. Trimming at V came to 3 bases and at J to 1 base, leaving 10 bases not matched to a gene. Per the germline V gene, CDR1 is LNHDA and CDR2 is SQIVND (reference sequence). Sequencing was performed with immunoSEQ multiplex PCR; in TCRdb, only in-frame clones are kept and a portion is missing. The sample lists fewer than 150,000 clones, approximately 90% seen once, with around 1.9% in the top ten. The data were taken from a study of cytomegalovirus exposure and HLA in healthy donors. Overall study: The same platform used for the approximately 700 first-cohort repertoires was also used for the 90 to 150 validation repertoires, as a later analysis reported.

Overall study findings and caveats: The authors enumerated around 150 TCR beta chains as linked to cytomegalovirus. Most TCR sequences showed up rarely, but some public TCRs showed up in many donors. Reports described diagnosis of cytomegalovirus status by the classifier as highly specific and sensitive.

V gene TRBV19 combines with J gene TRBJ2-1; TRBD1 aligns across 9 bases. The sequence was obtained from a man aged 18 to 30 in good health and CMV-seronegative. The sequenced sample consisted of PBMCs. In DNA, the CDR3 is TGTGCCAGTAGTATCCCCCGCTTAGGGACAGGGTCCTACAATGAGCAGTTCTTC. Protein: CASSIPRLGTGSYNEQFF.